These T cell receptor beta chains were read from a single sample in a study of blood T cells in healthy people across ages. Each CDR3 protein is one row after TCRdb ran MiXCR on the 5' RACE reads. Of 1,500,000 or so distinct CDR3 sequences in the sample, around 55% were seen once. Sequencing used blood. These receptors originate from a man between 18 and 35 years old in good health. CDR3s include the opening cysteine and the closing phenylalanine or tryptophan. The D gene is left open where the match is weak. Only part of the rows carry a size: once, few, many, or a class if the clone is expanded.

D: NA
J: TRBJ2-5
size: few
V: TRBV2
CDR3: CASSDDITRATQYF
DNA: TGTGCCAGCAGTGACGACATAACAAGAGCGACCCAGTACTTC

D: TRBD2
J: TRBJ2-7
size: NA
V: TRBV29-1
CDR3: CSVATSGGRYEQYF
DNA: TGCAGCGTCGCTACTAGCGGGGGCCGCTACGAGCAGTACTTC

D: NA
J: TRBJ1-1
size: once
V: TRBV25-1
CDR3: CASSVGVSTEAFF
DNA: TGTGCCAGCAGTGTAGGGGTAAGCACTGAAGCTTTCTTT

D: NA
J: TRBJ2-6
size: few
V: TRBV6-5
CDR3: CASSYVSGANVLTF
DNA: TGTGCCAGCAGTTACGTATCTGGGGCCAACGTCCTGACTTTC

D: NA
J: TRBJ1-2
size: NA
V: TRBV7-9
CDR3: CASSLQGVGYTF
DNA: TGTGCCAGCAGCTTACAAGGGGTAGGCTACACCTTC

D: NA
J: TRBJ2-7
size: NA
V: TRBV12-3/TRBV12-4
CDR3: CASSVGQFREQYF
DNA: TGTGCCAGCAGTGTAGGACAGTTCCGGGAGCAGTACTTC

D: TRBD2
J: TRBJ2-3
size: few
V: TRBV20-1
CDR3: CSAGLAGSDTQYF
DNA: TGCAGTGCAGGACTAGCGGGTTCGGATACGCAGTATTTT

D: NA
J: TRBJ2-2
size: few
V: TRBV4-1
CDR3: CASSQVWATGELFF
DNA: TGCGCCAGCAGCCAAGTCTGGGCTACCGGGGAGCTGTTTTTT

D: NA
J: TRBJ1-6
size: few
V: TRBV12-3/TRBV12-4
CDR3: CASSLGHNSPLHF
DNA: TGTGCCAGCAGTTTAGGCCATAATTCACCCCTCCACTTT

D: NA
J: TRBJ2-1
size: NA
V: TRBV29-1
CDR3: CSVGGGLLNEQFF
DNA: TGCAGCGTTGGGGGGGGGCTCTTGAATGAGCAGTTCTTC

D: TRBD2
J: TRBJ2-1
size: few
V: TRBV9
CDR3: CASSPLSGSSYNEQFF
DNA: TGTGCCAGCAGCCCCCTTAGCGGGAGCTCCTACAATGAGCAGTTCTTC

D: NA
J: TRBJ2-7
size: NA
V: TRBV4-1
CDR3: CASSQVTGPSYEQYF
DNA: TGCGCCAGCAGCCAAGTAACTGGGCCTTCCTACGAGCAGTACTTC

D: NA
J: TRBJ1-5
size: NA
V: TRBV7-9
CDR3: CASSFAADRGTFESNQPQHF
DNA: TGTGCCAGCAGCTTCGCGGCGGACAGAGGAACATTTGAGAGCAATCAGCCCCAGCATTTT

D: NA
J: TRBJ1-2
size: NA
V: TRBV4-1
CDR3: CASSQEGREILYGYTF
DNA: TGCGCCAGCAGCCAAGAAGGAAGGGAAATTCTCTATGGCTACACCTTC

D: TRBD1
J: TRBJ1-5
size: NA
V: TRBV6-6
CDR3: CASGTGTNQPQHF
DNA: TGTGCCAGCGGGACAGGGACGAATCAGCCCCAGCATTTT

D: NA
J: TRBJ2-5
size: NA
V: TRBV3-1
CDR3: CASIGLQGTQYF
DNA: TGTGCCAGCATCGGACTACAAGGGACCCAGTACTTC

D: NA
J: TRBJ2-3
size: few
V: TRBV4-1
CDR3: CASSQLQGLATDTQYF
DNA: TGCGCCAGCAGCCAACTTCAGGGGCTGGCCACAGATACGCAGTATTTT